A single sample gave rise to the 21 T cell receptor beta chains below, sequenced in a study of T cell responses to AZD1222 COVID-19 vaccine. This table comes from immunoSEQ multiplex PCR, and its TCRdb copy is limited to in-frame clones, with some not included. The sample yields just over 150,000 clones, 90% seen once. The starting material was peripheral blood, obtained on day 0 of AZD1222 vaccination. The receptors stem from an adult in good health.

In this sample, this clone turned up once. The gene calls are TRBV6-5 and TRBJ1-1; TRBD1 agrees at 9 bases. V shed 6 bases, J shed 1 base, and the junction held 3 bases outside the gene matches. Germline CDR1 and CDR2: MNHEY and SVGAGI. The CDR3 totals 14 residues. The chain's CDR3 is CASRTDRGNTEAFF. In DNA, the CDR3 is TGTGCCAGCAGAACGGACAGGGGGAACACTGAAGCTTTCTTT.

J is TRBJ1-2 and V is TRBV2; D not certain. The germline gives CDR1 SNHLY, CDR2 FYNNEI. Trimming took off 2 bases at V and 4 bases at J, with 17 bases between the two ends. CDR3 length equals 16 residues. The CDR3 region has the DNA TGTGCCAGCAGTGAATCGGGGAAGGGAGGTGGCTATGGCTACACCTTC. The encoded protein is CASSESGKGGGYGYTF. The full variable domain, with the rest looked up from reference TRBV2 and TRBJ1-2, is EPEVTQTPSHQVTQMGQEVILRCVPISNHLYFYWYRQILGQKVEFLVSFYNNEISEKSEIFDDQFSVERPDGSNFTLKIRSTKLEDSAMYFCASSESGKGGGYGYTFGSGTRLTVV.

The chain combines TRBV6-5 with TRBJ1-1; D call uncertain. V was pared by 5 bases and J by 1 base, with 11 bases between. CDR1 and CDR2 (germline): MNHEY, SVGAGI. The CDR3 covers 14 residues. The CDR3 DNA sequence: TGTGCCAGCAGTAACCGACTGCAGAACACTGAAGCTTTCTTT. Residues: CASSNRLQNTEAFF.

J is TRBJ2-3 and V is TRBV7-9; 10 bases agree with TRBD2. Losses at the gene ends were 1 base for V and 1 base for J; bases not matched to a gene: 11. Germline V CDR1 and CDR2: SEHNR, FQNEAQ (reference sequence). The length of the CDR3 is 19 residues. The CDR3 DNA reads as TGTGCCAGCAGCTTAGATGATATGGTAGCGGGAGGCCGCACAGATACGCAGTATTTT. Residues: CASSLDDMVAGGRTDTQYF.

The chain carries TRBV28 and TRBJ2-2, with 11 bases aligning to TRBD2. Trimming at V came to 7 bases and at J to 2 bases, leaving 12 bases not matched to a gene. Germline loops: CDR1 MDHEN, CDR2 SYDVKM. The CDR3 has 18 amino acids. CDR3 nucleotide sequence: TGTGCCAGCATTTCCCATAAGACTAGCGGGATTAACACCGGGGAGCTGTTTTTT. It codes for CASISHKTSGINTGELFF.

The rearrangement links TRBV28 to TRBJ1-1, with D tentatively TRBD1 (5 bases). CDR3 length: 14 residues. Germline CDR1 and CDR2: MDHEN and SYDVKM. Trimming removed 3 bases at V and 7 bases at J, with 15 bases between. CDR3 protein: CASSFVADTSEAFF. CDR3 nucleotides: TGTGCCAGCAGTTTCGTTGCGGACACCAGTGAAGCTTTCTTT.

The rearrangement uses TRBV12-1 and TRBJ2-1; the table names TRBD2, a call not compared with the DNA. TRBV12-1 is a recognized pseudogene. This CDR3 has 17 amino acids. DNA for the CDR3: TGTGCCAGCAGCTCACACCTTGAAACTAGCGGGAGAAATGAGCAGTTCTTC. Protein product: CASSSHLETSGRNEQFF.

V and J are TRBV9 and TRBJ2-7; 10 bases line up with TRBD2. CDR3 size: 14 residues. V lost 1 base to trimming and J lost 4 bases; unmatched junction nucleotides: 2. CDR1 SGDLS and CDR2 YYNGEE come from the germline V gene. The CDR3 DNA is TGTGCCAGCAGCGTATCAGCGGGAGGGTACGAGCAGTACTTC. Translation gives CASSVSAGGYEQYF.

The chain has TRBV7-8 and TRBJ1-3; 7 nucleotides align to TRBD1. Per the germline V gene, CDR1 is SGHVS and CDR2 is FQNEAQ. This CDR3 spans 17 amino acids. V gave up 1 base and J gave up 0 bases; unmatched junction bases: 6. This CDR3 is CASSLGYGTASGNTIYF. For the CDR3, the DNA is TGTGCCAGCAGCTTAGGTTATGGGACAGCCTCTGGAAACACCATATATTTT.

The chain recombines TRBV7-8 with TRBJ2-7, with no clear D. The V and J ends lost 1 base and 4 bases respectively, with 8 bases between them. Germline CDR1 SGHVS, CDR2 FQNEAQ. The CDR3 runs to 13 residues. The CDR3 is CASSLGVLYEQYF. DNA for the CDR3: TGTGCCAGCAGCTTAGGAGTTCTGTACGAGCAGTACTTC.

CDR3 amino acids: CASRAGGAAKNIQYF. The CDR3 bases are TGTGCCAGCAGAGCAGGGGGCGCGGCCAAAAACATTCAGTACTTC. This rearrangement joins TRBV6-5 to TRBJ2-4; 8 positions agree with TRBD1. V gave up 6 bases and J gave up 1 base; unmatched junction bases: 5. CDR3 length: 15 amino acids. Germline values: CDR1 MNHEY, CDR2 SVGAGI.

This clone has just one count. This sequence joins TRBV28 and TRBJ1-5; the match to TRBD1 covers 7 bases. V gave up 6 bases and J gave up 6 bases; unmatched junction bases: 8. CDR1 MDHEN and CDR2 SYDVKM come from the germline V gene. This CDR3 region has 14 residues. The DNA of the CDR3 is TGTGCCAGCAGCCCCCGACAGGGTGGTCAGCCCCAGCATTTT. This codes for CASSPRQGGQPQHF.

The chain uses TRBV6-5 and TRBJ2-5; D might be TRBD1 (6 bases). Trimming took 0 bases from V and 3 from J, leaving 11 bases between them. The CDR3 totals 15 residues. Germline V gene lookup returns CDR1 MNHEY and CDR2 SVGAGI. In DNA, the CDR3 is TGTGCCAGCAGTTACTCGAGTCAGGGGAAAGAGACCCAGTACTTC. Its protein is CASSYSSQGKETQYF.

The chain employs TRBV27 and TRBJ2-7, with 7 bases that match TRBD1. This CDR3 comprises 13 residues. Germline V CDR1 and CDR2: MNHEY, SMNVEV (reference sequence). V was clipped by 6 bases and J by 3 bases; unmatched bases: 5. CDR3 sequence (DNA): TGTGCCAGCAGGGGACAGAACTTCTACGAGCAGTACTTC. It encodes CASRGQNFYEQYF.

This rearrangement joins TRBV28 to TRBJ2-7; D is undetermined. CDR1 is MDHEN and CDR2 is SYDVKM in the germline V gene. V gave up 6 bases and J gave up 0 bases, with 15 bases separating them. CDR3 length: 15 residues. CDR3 in DNA: TGTGCCAGCAGCCTACCACTTGAAAACTCCTACGAGCAGTACTTC. It specifies CASSLPLENSYEQYF. Full variable domain (remainder filled in from reference TRBV28 and TRBJ2-7): DVKVTQSSRYLVKRTGEKVFLECVQDMDHENMFWYRQDPGLGLRLIYFSYDVKMKEKGDIPEGYSVSREKKERFSLILESASTNQTSMYLCASSLPLENSYEQYFGPGTRLTVT.

The V and J genes are TRBV27 and TRBJ2-3; tentatively, D is TRBD1 (5 bases). Trimming stripped 3 bases from V and 0 bases from J, with 7 bases between. Germline CDR1 reads MNHEY; CDR2 reads SMNVEV (reference sequence). The CDR3 loop spans 14 amino acids. For the CDR3, the DNA is TGTGCCAGCAGTTTTTACAGGAGCACAGATACGCAGTATTTT. Its protein is CASSFYRSTDTQYF.

The chain recombines TRBV6-2 or TRBV6-3 with TRBJ1-5; 10 nucleotides match TRBD1. The CDR3 covers 16 residues. Germline trimming cut 6 bases from V and 3 bases from J; bases unmatched to any gene: 8. Germline-derived CDR1 and CDR2 are MNHEY and SVGEGT. CDR3 loop: CASSDLGTGDNQPQHF. The CDR3 coding sequence is TGTGCCAGCAGCGACCTGGGGACAGGGGACAATCAGCCCCAGCATTTT.

This sequence joins TRBV11-2 and TRBJ2-5, with 7 bases matching TRBD1. Germline lookup yields CDR1 SGHAT and CDR2 FQNNGV. V dropped 5 bases and J dropped 3; count of bases not matched to a gene: 18. CDR3 length: 18 residues. CDR3 region: CASSDEGGASSAEETQYF. DNA for the CDR3: TGTGCCAGCAGCGACGAAGGGGGCGCCAGTTCAGCGGAAGAGACCCAGTACTTC.

This chain links TRBV4-2 with TRBJ1-2; the D is unclear. Germline CDR1 reads LGHNA; CDR2 reads YNFKEQ. The length of the CDR3 is 15 residues. Deletions cut 1 base from V and 3 bases from J, with 12 bases between. The CDR3 DNA reads TGTGCCAGCAGCCAAGTATTGGCCGATGACTATGGCTACACCTTC. Protein: CASSQVLADDYGYTF.

The rearrangement uses TRBV10-3 and TRBJ2-5; 10 nucleotides agree with TRBD2. The germline CDR1 and CDR2 sequences are ENHRY and SYGVKD. Trimming at V came to 3 bases and at J to 0 bases, leaving 10 bases not matched to a gene. The CDR3 has 18 residues. The CDR3 reads CAISDPLAGAGYQETQYF. The CDR3, as DNA: TGTGCCATCAGTGATCCGCTAGCGGGAGCAGGGTACCAAGAGACCCAGTACTTC.

The CDR3 spells CASSRAGGDNEQFF. CDR3 bases: TGCGCCAGCAGCAGAGCGGGAGGGGACAATGAGCAGTTCTTC. The V and J genes are TRBV4-1 and TRBJ2-1; TRBD2 matches 10 bases. The CDR3 length is 14 residues. CDR1 and CDR2 from the germline V gene are MGHRA and YSYEKL. V dropped 5 bases and J dropped 5; count of bases not matched to a gene: 3.